The present TCR beta chain was sequenced within a study of identical twins. TCRdb re-called the 5' RACE reads through MiXCR, storing one row per CDR3 protein. The data show 700,000 or so distinct CDR3 sequences, with around 8.6% seen just once and around 0.98% held by the top ten. The junction had 8 bases not matched to a gene; V was cut back by 7 bases and J by 2 bases. The CDR3 sequence is 14 residues long. The germline CDR1 and CDR2 sequences are MNHNS and SASEGT. Healthy Caucasians were all of the donors. Findings of the study overall: Partial confounding of zero-insertion analyses by invariant MAIT and iNKT cells was possible.

About this clonotype: Its antigen is still unknown.

The same sample was also studied in work on yellow fever vaccine responses in identical twins. In that study: The authors reported partly convergent, partly personalized vaccine responses in identical twins.

The clonotype comes from a woman aged 18-35 years in good health. Sequencing was carried out using PBMCs. V is TRBV6-1 and J is TRBJ2-7; 7 nucleotides align to TRBD1. The CDR3 spells CASKRVGTAYEQYF. CDR3 nucleotide sequence: TGTGCCAGCAAGAGGGTTGGGACAGCCTACGAGCAGTACTTC.